A single T cell receptor beta chain is shown here with its context. The antigen remains unidentified. The entry originates in a study of cytomegalovirus exposure and HLA in healthy donors. The CDR3 covers 12 residues. CDR1 SEHNR and CDR2 FQNEAQ come from the germline V gene (reference sequence). V was pared by 2 bases and J by 3 bases, with 4 bases between. Primers for the PCR totalled 60 Vbeta and 13 Jbeta. Profiling relied on immunoSEQ multiplex PCR, and the TCRdb table lists in-frame clones only, not all of them. The data contain roughly 200,000 clones, around 90% of them singletons. The study, taken as a whole, reports: It has been reported that TCR beta sequences accurately predicted the HLA-A and HLA-B alleles of most subjects. Earlier findings revealed that most TCR beta V segments proved productive either about 90% or about 30% of the time.

The chain links TRBV7-9 to TRBJ1-2; D not certain. Sequencing used PBMCs. This clonotype was sampled from a boy between 2 and 10 years old in good health and CMV-seronegative. The DNA for the CDR3 is TGTGCCAGCAGCTTATCAGACTATGGCTACACCTTC. Amino acid sequence: CASSLSDYGYTF.